A selection of T cell receptor beta chains follows, all from one sample in a study of T cells in Graves' hyperthyroidism and ophthalmopathy. Via MiXCR, TCRdb re-called the multiplex PCR reads, giving one row per CDR3 protein. The sample carries a few hundred thousand distinct CDR3 sequences, roughly 20% recorded once. Sequencing was done on a sample of blood. The source of these receptors is a man over 45 with Graves' ophthalmopathy. CDR3s leave out the opening cysteine and the closing phenylalanine or tryptophan. Clone sizes are given selectively: once, few, many, or a class where the clone is expanded.

J gene	V gene	clone size	CDR3 protein
TRBJ1-1	TRBV6-1	few	ASRQPLFMNTEAF
TRBJ1-4	TRBV6-1	-	ASRPPARAGEKLF
TRBJ1-2	TRBV9	-	ASSVGAESYGYT
TRBJ1-6	TRBV6-1	many	ASSAPGQRNSPLH
TRBJ2-1	TRBV5-4	-	ASTLGGRAYNEQF
TRBJ2-1	TRBV2	once	ASSGQVDEQF
TRBJ1-1	TRBV11-2	few	ASSITGGRGTEAF
TRBJ1-2	TRBV6-6	few	ASSYKPRGAYGYT
TRBJ2-3	TRBV9	few	ASSSALGSTDTQY
TRBJ1-3	TRBV6-5	-	ASNLLSGTVGNTIY
TRBJ2-3	TRBV30	-	AWRTGSSDTQY